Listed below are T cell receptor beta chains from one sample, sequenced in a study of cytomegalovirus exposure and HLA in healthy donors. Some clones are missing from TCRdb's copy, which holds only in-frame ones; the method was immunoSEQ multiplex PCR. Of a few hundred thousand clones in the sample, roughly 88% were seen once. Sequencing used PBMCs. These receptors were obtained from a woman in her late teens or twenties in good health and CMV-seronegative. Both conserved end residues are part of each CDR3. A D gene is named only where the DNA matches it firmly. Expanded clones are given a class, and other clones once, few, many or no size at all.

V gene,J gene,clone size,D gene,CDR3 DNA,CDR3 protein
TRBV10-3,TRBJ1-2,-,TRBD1,TGTGCCATCAATTCCCAGGGGGCGGCTAACTATGGCTACACCTTC,CAINSQGAANYGYTF
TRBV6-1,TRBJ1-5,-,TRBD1,TGTGCCAGCAGTGGATGGGCAGGGGGCTTAGGACAGCCCCAGCATTTT,CASSGWAGGLGQPQHF
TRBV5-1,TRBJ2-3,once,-,TGCGCCAGCAGCTCCCGACAGGCTCCCACAGATACGCAGTATTTT,CASSSRQAPTDTQYF
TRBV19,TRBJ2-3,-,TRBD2,TGTGCCAGTAGTACGCCGGGACTAGCGGGAAAGTACACAGATACGCAGTATTTT,CASSTPGLAGKYTDTQYF
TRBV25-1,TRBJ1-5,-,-,TGTGCCAGCAGGGAAACAGGGTGGGATCAGCCCCAGCATTTT,CASRETGWDQPQHF
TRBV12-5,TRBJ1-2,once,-,TGTGCTAGTGGTTTGGTAACCCCACGACAGGTTAACTATGGCTACACCTTC,CASGLVTPRQVNYGYTF
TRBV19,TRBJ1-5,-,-,TGTGCCACTGGGCGGGTAAATCAGCCCCAGCATTTT,CATGRVNQPQHF
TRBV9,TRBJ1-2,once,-,TGTGCCAGCAGCGTAGGCCCCGCCGGTGGCTATGGCTACACCTTC,CASSVGPAGGYGYTF
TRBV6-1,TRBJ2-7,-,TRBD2,TGTGCGGGTAGCGGGAGCCCGTACGAGCAGTACTTC,CAGSGSPYEQYF
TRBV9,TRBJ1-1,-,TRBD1,TGTGCCAGCAGCGCTGGGACAGGGGGCGCGATGAACACTGAAGCTTTCTTT,CASSAGTGGAMNTEAFF
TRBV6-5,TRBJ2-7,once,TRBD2,TGTGCCAGCAGTTACCAGGCCGGGAGGCTAACCTACGAGCAGTACTTC,CASSYQAGRLTYEQYF
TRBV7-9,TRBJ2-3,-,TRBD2,TGTGCCAGCAGCCCCCCGGGACTAGCGGGAGGAGGGGATACGCAGTATTTT,CASSPPGLAGGGDTQYF
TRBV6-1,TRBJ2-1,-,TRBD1,TGTGCCAGCAGTGAATTTGCAGGGGGAGCCTACAATGAGCAGTTCTTC,CASSEFAGGAYNEQFF
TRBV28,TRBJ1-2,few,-,TGTGCCAGCAGTTTAGGCGGGGCTAACTATGGCTACACCTTC,CASSLGGANYGYTF
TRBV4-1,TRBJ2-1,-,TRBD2,TGCGCCAGCAGCCCTGGGACTAGCGGATGGAATGAGCAGTTCTTC,CASSPGTSGWNEQFF
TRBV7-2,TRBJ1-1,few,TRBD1,TGTGCCAGCAGCCGGACAGGGGGCTTCGTGAACACTGAAGCTTTCTTT,CASSRTGGFVNTEAFF
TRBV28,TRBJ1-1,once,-,TGTGCCAGCAGTGAGGGGAACACTGAAGCTTTCTTT,CASSEGNTEAFF
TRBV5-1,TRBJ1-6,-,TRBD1,TGCGCCAGCAGCAGGACAGGGGGGGATTCACCCCTCCACTTT,CASSRTGGDSPLHF
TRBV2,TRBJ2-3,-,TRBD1,TGTGCCAGCAGTGTAGGGACGGGACAGCACACAGATACGCAGTATTTT,CASSVGTGQHTDTQYF
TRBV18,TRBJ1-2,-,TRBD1,TGTGCCAGCTCCCTCGGACAGGGAGGTAACTATGGCTACACCTTC,CASSLGQGGNYGYTF
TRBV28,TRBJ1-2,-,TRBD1,TGTGCCAGCAGTTTTGTGGGACAGGGGGCTCTGGGCTACACCTTC,CASSFVGQGALGYTF
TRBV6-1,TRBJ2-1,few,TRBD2,TGTGCCAGCAGTGAAAGACTAGCGGGAGGGCCACTGTTAAATGAGCAGTTCTTC,CASSERLAGGPLLNEQFF
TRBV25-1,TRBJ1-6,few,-,TGTGCCAGCAGTGAATTCGGGGGGCCCCTCCACTTT,CASSEFGGPLHF
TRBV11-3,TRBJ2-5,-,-,TGTGCCAGCAGCTTAGGAAGAAGAGGCTTTGGGGAGACCCAGTACTTC,CASSLGRRGFGETQYF
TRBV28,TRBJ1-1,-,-,TGTGCCAGCAGTTTTGGGCAGGTGGAAACTGAAGCTTTCTTT,CASSFGQVETEAFF
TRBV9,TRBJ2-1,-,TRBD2,TGTGCCAGCAGCGTAGGGACTAGCGGGATGGATGAGCAGTTCTTC,CASSVGTSGMDEQFF
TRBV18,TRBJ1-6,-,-,TGTGCCAGCTCACCACTGGGGAGCGGGGGCAATTCACCCCTCCACTTT,CASSPLGSGGNSPLHF
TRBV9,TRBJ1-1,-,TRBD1,TGTGCCAGCAGCGTGCAGGGGGGCACTGAAGCTTTCTTT,CASSVQGGTEAFF
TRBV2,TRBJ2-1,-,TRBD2,TGTGCCAGCAGTGAAGCTGGCCTAGCGGGAATCAATGAGCAGTTCTTC,CASSEAGLAGINEQFF
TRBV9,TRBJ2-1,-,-,TGTGCCAGCAGCCCCCCCAGCGGGTGGGCCTGGGATGAGCAGTTCTTC,CASSPPSGWAWDEQFF
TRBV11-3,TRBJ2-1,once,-,TGTGCCAGCAGCCTTAGCGCGGGCCCTAACAATGAGCAGTTCTTC,CASSLSAGPNNEQFF
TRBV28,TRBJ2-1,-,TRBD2,TGTGCCAGCAGCCGGGATCCGGGACTAGCGGGAAGTGAGCAGTTCTTC,CASSRDPGLAGSEQFF
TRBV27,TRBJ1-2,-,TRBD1,TGTGCCAGCAGTCCGAACAGGGGCGGCTACACCTTC,CASSPNRGGYTF
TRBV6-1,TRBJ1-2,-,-,TGTGCCAGCAGTGAAGTGGGGGGGCTCAATGGCTACACCTTC,CASSEVGGLNGYTF
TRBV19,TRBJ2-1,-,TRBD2,TGTGCCAGTAGTACGAGCGGGAGAACGTACAATGAGCAGTTCTTC,CASSTSGRTYNEQFF
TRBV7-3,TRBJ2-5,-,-,TGTGCCAGCAGCCCCGGAGGAGGTTGGGGGGACCAGTACTTC,CASSPGGGWGDQYF
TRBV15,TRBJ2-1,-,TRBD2,TGTGCCACCAGCAGAGATTTAGCGGGCAATGAGCAGTTCTTC,CATSRDLAGNEQFF
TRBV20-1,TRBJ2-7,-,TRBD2,TGCAGTCCTCTAGCGGAAAACAGCTTC,CSPLAENSF
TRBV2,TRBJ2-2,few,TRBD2,TGTGCCAGCAGCGCCGGGACTAGCGCGAACACCGGGGAGCTGTTTTTT,CASSAGTSANTGELFF
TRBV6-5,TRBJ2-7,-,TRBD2,TGTGCCAGCAGTTACTCAGGCGGGGGCTCCTACGAGCAGTACTTC,CASSYSGGGSYEQYF
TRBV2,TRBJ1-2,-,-,TGTGCCAGCCGGGAATTGTCGCGTCATCCACCTAACTATGGCTACACCTTC,CASRELSRHPPNYGYTF
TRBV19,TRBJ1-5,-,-,TGTGCCAGTAGTCGTGGGAGATTTAGCAATCAGCCCCAGCATTTT,CASSRGRFSNQPQHF